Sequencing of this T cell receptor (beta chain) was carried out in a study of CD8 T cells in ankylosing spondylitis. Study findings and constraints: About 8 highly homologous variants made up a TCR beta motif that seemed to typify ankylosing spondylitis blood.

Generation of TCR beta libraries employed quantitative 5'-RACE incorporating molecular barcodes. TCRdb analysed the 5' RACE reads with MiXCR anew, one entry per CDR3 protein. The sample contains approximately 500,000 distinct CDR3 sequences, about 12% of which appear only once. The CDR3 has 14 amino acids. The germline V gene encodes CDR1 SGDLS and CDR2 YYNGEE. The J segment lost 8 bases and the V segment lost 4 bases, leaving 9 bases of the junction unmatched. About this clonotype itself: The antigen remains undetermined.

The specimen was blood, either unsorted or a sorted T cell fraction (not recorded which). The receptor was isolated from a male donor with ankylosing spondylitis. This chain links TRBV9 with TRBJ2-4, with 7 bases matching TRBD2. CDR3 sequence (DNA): TGTGCCAGCAGCACCGGGGGGAGGCGTGACATTCAGTACTTC. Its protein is CASSTGGRRDIQYF.